These 19 T cell receptor beta chains were sequenced from one sample in a study of cytomegalovirus exposure and HLA in healthy donors. Researchers ran the PCR with 60 Vbeta and 13 Jbeta primers. Using immunoSEQ multiplex PCR, the repertoire was profiled, and TCRdb retains in-frame clones only, with some absent. The sample has 150,000 to 200,000 clones, 60% to 80% seen once. Source material: PBMCs. Receptor source: a man aged 40-50 years in good health and CMV-seropositive.

This chain connects TRBV7-9 to TRBJ1-3, with a possible D match to TRBD1 (6 bases). Germline V lookup: CDR1 SEHNR, CDR2 FQNEAQ (reference sequence). The CDR3 spans 14 residues. V shed 5 bases and J shed 4 bases, with 12 bases lying between them. CDR3 region: CASSVQGVGNTIYF. DNA for the CDR3: TGTGCCAGCAGCGTACAGGGTGTAGGAAACACCATATATTTT.

CDR3 loop: CASSNPGLADNEQFF. In DNA form, the CDR3 reads TGTGCCAGCAGTAACCCGGGACTAGCGGACAATGAGCAGTTCTTC. The chain has TRBV6-5 and TRBJ2-1, with TRBD2 matching 11 bases. Germline trimming cut 5 bases from V and 5 bases from J; bases unmatched to any gene: 5. CDR1 MNHEY and CDR2 SVGAGI come from the germline V gene. The CDR3 loop spans 15 amino acids.

The chain employs TRBV20-1 and TRBJ2-1; 8 positions match TRBD1. The germline CDR1 and CDR2 sequences are DFQATT and SNEGSKA (reference sequence). This CDR3 spans 11 amino acids. For the CDR3, the DNA is TGCAGGGCCACAGGGGGTTATGAGCAGTTCTTC. It encodes CRATGGYEQFF.

CDR3 protein: CASSVASSGRALNEQYF. The DNA for the CDR3 is TGTGCCAGCAGCGTAGCCTCTAGCGGGAGGGCCTTAAACGAGCAGTACTTC. The chain joins TRBV9 to TRBJ2-7, with 12 positions matching TRBD2. Trimming cost V 0 bases and J 5 bases; bases outside gene matches: 9. The length of the CDR3 is 17 residues. Germline V lookup: CDR1 SGDLS, CDR2 YYNGEE.

This chain joins TRBV13 and TRBJ2-2; TRBD2 might be the D (5 bases). The germline V and J ends were trimmed by 5 bases and 5 bases, with 12 bases remaining between them. The CDR3 covers 14 residues. Germline assignment: CDR1 PRHDT and CDR2 FYEKMQ (reference sequence). CDR3 amino acids: CASSPSTRTGELFF. CDR3 sequence (DNA): TGTGCCAGCAGCCCGAGTACTAGGACCGGGGAGCTGTTTTTT. The whole variable domain, filled in from reference TRBV13 and TRBJ2-2, reads AAGVIQSPRHLIKEKRETATLKCYPIPRHDTVYWYQQGPGQDPQFLISFYEKMQSDKGSIPDRFSAQQFSDYHSELNMSSLELGDSALYFCASSPSTRTGELFFGEGSRLTVL.

The chain couples TRBV5-8 to TRBJ2-7; 7 bases are shared with TRBD1. Germline CDR1 and CDR2: SGHTS and YDEGEE. V lost 0 bases, J lost 9 bases, and 9 bases stayed unmatched. This CDR3 has 14 amino acids. CDR3 DNA: TGTGCCAGCAGCTTGGTGGGACAGATACCAGGGCAGTACTTC. The encoded protein is CASSLVGQIPGQYF.

This clone is a singleton in its sample. V is TRBV27 and J is TRBJ2-7, with D perhaps matching TRBD2 (5 bases). Germline values: CDR1 MNHEY, CDR2 SMNVEV (reference sequence). With 6 bases removed from V and 5 bases from J, the gap between germline ends came to 17 bases. The CDR3 totals 14 residues. This CDR3 reads CASSHLTGFDEQYF. In nucleotides, the CDR3 is TGTGCCAGCAGCCACCTGACGGGGTTCGACGAGCAGTACTTC.

CDR3 sequence reads: CAWSVTGYSNQPQHF. CDR3 DNA: TGTGCCTGGAGTGTTACAGGGTATAGCAATCAGCCCCAGCATTTT. The gene calls are TRBV30 and TRBJ1-5; tentatively, D is TRBD1 (6 bases). The germline V gene has CDR1 GTSNPN and CDR2 SVGIG (reference sequence). The ends were cut back, 0 bases at V and 0 bases at J, with 9 bases in the middle. The CDR3 is 15 residues long.

The CDR3 spells CASSLVGVDTEAFF. CDR3 nucleotides: TGTGCCAGCAGCTTAGTCGGGGTTGACACTGAAGCTTTCTTT. The chain has TRBV7-6 and TRBJ1-1; no reliable D call. Trimming took 1 base from V and 3 from J, leaving 9 bases between them. The CDR3 is made up of 14 amino acids. CDR1 is SGHVS, CDR2 FNYEAQ, per germline.

The rearrangement links TRBV6-4 to TRBJ1-1; weak D call: TRBD1 (6 bases). Germline V CDR1 and CDR2: MRHNA, SNTAGT. This CDR3 spans 17 amino acids. The germline V and J ends were trimmed by 0 bases and 0 bases, with 14 bases remaining between them. CDR3 DNA: TGTGCCAGCAGTGACTCGAAGTCAGGGGATATGAACACTGAAGCTTTCTTT. Its protein is CASSDSKSGDMNTEAFF.

The CDR3 spells CASSLETGQGNYGYTF. The CDR3 bases are TGCGCCAGCAGCTTGGAGACGGGACAGGGTAACTATGGCTACACCTTC. The chain couples TRBV5-1 to TRBJ1-2, with 9 nucleotides matching TRBD1. This CDR3 region has 16 residues. The V and J ends lost 0 bases and 1 base, in that order; junction bases with no gene match: 4. Germline CDR1 is SGHRS and CDR2 is YFSETQ.

Here the CDR3 reads CASSSRYSGANVLTF. Written as DNA, the CDR3 is TGTGCCAGCAGCTCGAGGTACTCTGGGGCCAACGTCCTGACTTTC. This chain links TRBV13 with TRBJ2-6; D gene unclear. The V end was cut by 4 bases, the J end by 0 bases, with 7 bases between. The CDR3 covers 15 residues. Germline CDR1 reads PRHDT; CDR2 reads FYEKMQ (reference sequence). Complete variable domain (other parts from reference TRBV13 and TRBJ2-6): AAGVIQSPRHLIKEKRETATLKCYPIPRHDTVYWYQQGPGQDPQFLISFYEKMQSDKGSIPDRFSAQQFSDYHSELNMSSLELGDSALYFCASSSRYSGANVLTFGAGSRLTVL.

This clone rates as medium-sized. V and J are TRBV5-1 and TRBJ2-7; the match to TRBD2 covers 9 bases. Trimming cost V 2 bases and J 3 bases; bases outside gene matches: 6. The CDR3 has 15 amino acids. The germline gives CDR1 SGHRS, CDR2 YFSETQ. CDR3 loop: CASSFSLAGIYEQYF. CDR3 DNA sequence: TGCGCCAGCAGCTTTAGTCTAGCGGGAATCTACGAGCAGTACTTC.

Turning to this clone: A junction end diverges from the germline sequence, so it may reflect a read error. The chain is built from TRBV7-7 and TRBJ2-5; the match to TRBD1 covers 8 bases. Germline loops: CDR1 SSHAT, CDR2 FNYEAQ (reference sequence). This CDR3 is built from 13 residues. CDR3 sequence reads: CASSLGQGDEQYF. The CDR3 nucleotides read TGTGCTAGCAGCTTAGGACAGGGCGATGAGCAGTACTTC. The full variable domain, its missing parts supplied by reference TRBV7-7 and TRBJ2-5, is GAGVSQSPRYKVTKRGQDVTLRCDPISSHATLYWYQQALGQGPEFLTYFNYEAQPDKSGLPSDRFSAERPEGSISTLTIQRTEQRDSAMYRCASSLGQGDEQYFGPGTRLLVL.

The chain links TRBV27 to TRBJ1-4, with D unresolved. The CDR3 consists of 14 residues. The germline CDR1 and CDR2 sequences are MNHEY and SMNVEV (reference sequence). Between the trimmed V and J ends, which lost 6 bases and 1 base, there was a span of 9 bases. This CDR3 reads CASSPALTNEKLFF. DNA of the CDR3: TGTGCCAGCAGCCCAGCGCTAACTAATGAAAAACTGTTTTTT.

The chain recombines TRBV9 with TRBJ2-1, with unresolved D. Germline V gives CDR1 SGDLS, CDR2 YYNGEE. The CDR3 runs to 14 residues. Trimming stripped 0 bases from V and 6 bases from J, with 10 bases between. The CDR3, as DNA: TGTGCCAGCAGCGTAGAGCCCAACCCCAATGAGCAGTTCTTC. Protein product: CASSVEPNPNEQFF.

The V gene is TRBV10-1, the J gene TRBJ2-7; D is possibly TRBD2 (5 bases). From germline, CDR1 is WNHNN and CDR2 SYGVQD (reference sequence). The CDR3 spans 14 residues. The V end was cut by 6 bases, the J end by 3 bases, with 15 bases between. CDR3 region: CASRGSDSVYEQYF. The CDR3, as DNA: TGCGCCAGCAGGGGTAGCGATTCGGTCTACGAGCAGTACTTC.

This chain joins TRBV6-1 and TRBJ2-5, with 10 bases aligning to TRBD2. Near its end, the DNA agrees better with TRBJ2-7, so the J call may be wrong. The CDR3 has 14 amino acids. CDR1 is MNHNS, CDR2 SASEGT, per germline. The CDR3 is CASSVASGSYEQYF. The CDR3 DNA follows: TGTGCCAGCAGTGTCGCTAGCGGGAGCTACGAGCAGTACTTC.

In its sample, this clone was seen a few times. The V and J genes are TRBV10-2 and TRBJ2-5; 7 positions match TRBD2. Judging by the DNA end, TRBJ2-7 fits better; the J call may be wrong. This CDR3 comprises 15 residues. The V gene's germline CDR1 is WSHSY and CDR2 SAAADI. In DNA, the CDR3 is TGCGCCAGCAGGACTGGGGGAGGGCCCTCCTACGAGCAGTACTTC. Its translation: CASRTGGGPSYEQYF.